Below, 24 T cell receptor beta chains from the same sample are listed, as sequenced in a study of T cell responses to AZD1222 COVID-19 vaccine. TCRdb keeps only in-frame clones here, not all; method: immunoSEQ multiplex PCR. The sample yields approximately 200,000 clones, approximately 87% seen once. The sequencing here drew on peripheral blood, taken on day 0 of MenACWY control vaccination. All receptors come from an adult in good health.

This clone has a single count. This rearrangement joins TRBV5-4 to TRBJ1-1; D ambiguous. Germline assignment: CDR1 SGHNT and CDR2 YYREEE (reference sequence). With 5 bases removed from V and 0 bases from J, the gap between germline ends came to 8 bases. The CDR3 is made up of 13 amino acids. CDR3 in amino acids: CASSPDMNTEAFF. DNA for the CDR3: TGTGCCAGCAGTCCCGACATGAACACTGAAGCTTTCTTT.

This chain links TRBV9 with TRBJ2-3, with TRBD2 identical over 8 bases. Trimming cost V 1 base and J 0 bases; bases outside gene matches: 4. Germline lookup yields CDR1 SGDLS and CDR2 YYNGEE. This CDR3 contains 16 residues. The DNA of the CDR3 is TGTGCCAGCAGCGTATTTGCTAGCGGGAGCACAGATACGCAGTATTTT. This translates into CASSVFASGSTDTQYF.

The J gene is TRBJ1-3, the V gene TRBV4-1; 8 bases are a match to TRBD1. The V gene end was trimmed by 4 bases and the J gene end by 0 bases; junction bases not matched to a gene: 14. CDR1 MGHRA and CDR2 YSYEKL come from the germline V gene. The CDR3 spans 19 residues. CDR3 DNA: TGCGCCAGCAGCCTCCTCTATAACCAGGGGGCAATCTCTGGAAACACCATATATTTT. It yields the protein CASSLLYNQGAISGNTIYF.

The genes are TRBV5-1 and TRBJ1-3; the D is unclear. Per germline, CDR1 SGHRS and CDR2 YFSETQ. The V and J ends lost 4 bases and 4 bases respectively, with 15 bases between them. The CDR3 runs to 15 residues. CDR3 nucleotides: TGCGCCAGCAGCCAACTACCCAAAGGAGGAAACACCATATATTTT. This encodes CASSQLPKGGNTIYF. The variable domain in full, completed from reference TRBV5-1 and TRBJ1-3, reads KAGVTQTPRYLIKTRGQQVTLSCSPISGHRSVSWYQQTPGQGLQFLFEYFSETQRNKGNFPGRFSGRQFSNSRSEMNVSTLELGDSALYLCASSQLPKGGNTIYFGEGSWLTVV.

The CDR3 sequence is CAWSVRLAASTDTQYF. In nucleotides, the CDR3 is TGTGCCTGGAGTGTCCGACTAGCGGCTAGCACAGATACGCAGTATTTT. This sequence joins TRBV30 and TRBJ2-3; TRBD2 matches at 9 bases. V shed 0 bases and J 0 bases; nucleotides not matched to a gene: 4. Looked up from germline, CDR1 is GTSNPN and CDR2 is SVGIG (reference sequence). This CDR3 region has 16 residues.

The gene calls are TRBV3-1 (or the pseudogene TRBV3-2) and TRBJ2-2; no clear D gene. There are 12 residues in the CDR3. Trimming removed 7 bases at V and 7 bases at J, with 10 bases between. Germline CDR1 reads LGHDT; CDR2 reads YNNKEL (reference sequence). This CDR3 is CASNSYLGELFF. The DNA of the CDR3 is TGTGCCAGCAACTCCTATCTCGGGGAGCTGTTTTTT.

The chain uses TRBV5-1 and TRBJ2-7; no clear D. The CDR3 runs 12 residues. Trimming stripped 1 base from V and 5 bases from J, with 7 bases between. Germline assignment: CDR1 SGHRS and CDR2 YFSETQ. CDR3 residues: CASSLTWDEQYF. CDR3 nucleotide sequence: TGCGCCAGCAGCTTGACATGGGACGAGCAGTACTTC.

This chain uses TRBV15 with TRBJ1-2; no firm D call. The CDR3 has 14 residues. Deletions cut 4 bases from V and 8 bases from J, with 17 bases between. CDR1 is LNHNV, CDR2 YYDKDF, per germline (reference sequence). The CDR3 DNA reads as TGTGCCACCAGCACCCGGGTCACGGGAGAGGGCTACACCTTC. Translating it yields CATSTRVTGEGYTF.

The CDR3 loop reads CASSSVHRDFNSDNEQFF. The CDR3 DNA follows: TGTGCCAGCAGCTCCGTACACCGGGACTTCAATTCCGACAATGAGCAGTTCTTC. The J gene is TRBJ2-1, the V gene TRBV7-9, with D tentatively TRBD2 (6 bases). The CDR3 length is 18 residues. V lost 4 bases, J lost 5 bases, and 24 bases lay in between. Germline CDR1 SEHNR, CDR2 FQNEAQ (reference sequence).

This chain joins TRBV19 and TRBJ2-1; no definite D call. The V end was cut by 1 base, the J end by 0 bases, with 7 bases between. Germline loops: CDR1 LNHDA, CDR2 SQIVND (reference sequence). CDR3 length: 15 residues. The CDR3 spells CASSIVQSSYNEQFF. CDR3 coding DNA: TGTGCCAGTAGTATAGTACAGAGCTCCTACAATGAGCAGTTCTTC.

V and J are TRBV6-1 and TRBJ2-2, with a possible D match to TRBD1 (6 bases). Per the germline V gene, CDR1 is MNHNS and CDR2 is SASEGT. The V end lost 3 bases, the J end lost 12 bases, and 23 bases lay between the germline ends. The CDR3 extends over 16 amino acids. DNA of the CDR3: TGTGCCAGCAGTGACCTGGGTCAGGGGCAGTTCACAAAGCTGTTTTTT. Amino acid sequence: CASSDLGQGQFTKLFF.

This clone was observed a few times. The chain combines TRBV9 with TRBJ1-2, with 7 bases matching TRBD1. Germline V lookup: CDR1 SGDLS, CDR2 YYNGEE. This CDR3 spans 15 amino acids. V lost 0 bases to trimming and J lost 4 bases; unmatched junction nucleotides: 6. The CDR3 sequence: CASSVEEGASYGYTF. CDR3 DNA: TGTGCCAGCAGCGTAGAAGAGGGGGCGAGCTATGGCTACACCTTC. Full variable domain (outside the CDR3, taken from reference TRBV9 and TRBJ1-2): DSGVTQTPKHLITATGQRVTLRCSPRSGDLSVYWYQQSLDQGLQFLIQYYNGEERAKGNILERFSAQQFPDLHSELNLSSLELGDSALYFCASSVEEGASYGYTFGSGTRLTVV.

This clone was picked up one time. This rearrangement joins TRBV28 to TRBJ2-7, with 8 bases aligning to TRBD1. V lost 8 bases, J lost 6 bases, and 15 bases stayed unmatched. Germline V gene lookup returns CDR1 MDHEN and CDR2 SYDVKM. The CDR3 runs 15 residues. The CDR3 reads CASAEPGTGYGEQYF. CDR3 nucleotide sequence: TGTGCCAGCGCAGAACCCGGGACAGGCTATGGCGAGCAGTACTTC.

The chain recombines TRBV5-1 with TRBJ2-3; TRBD2 aligns across 13 bases. CDR3 size: 15 residues. V lost 4 bases and J lost 8; bases outside the gene matches: 7. Looked up from germline, CDR1 is SGHRS and CDR2 is YFSETQ. As DNA, the CDR3 is TGCGCCAGCAGCAACCGACTAGCGGGGGGTGGTACGCAGTATTTT. This gives the protein CASSNRLAGGGTQYF.

The rearrangement joins TRBV9 to TRBJ2-1, with D tentatively TRBD2 (6 bases). V was trimmed by 4 bases and J by 1 base, leaving 21 bases between them. The CDR3 contains 18 residues. The V gene's germline CDR1 is SGDLS and CDR2 YYNGEE. The CDR3 DNA sequence: TGTGCCAGCAGCCCCCTAAGTCGAAGCGGGCAGTCCTACAATGAGCAGTTCTTC. Its translation is CASSPLSRSGQSYNEQFF.

The V call is TRBV9, the J call TRBJ1-3; D remains ambiguous. CDR1 and CDR2 from the germline V gene are SGDLS and YYNGEE. The CDR3 contains 14 residues. Trimming took off 3 bases at V and 0 bases at J, with 7 bases between the two ends. The CDR3 nucleotides read TGTGCCAGCAGCGAAGGCCGCTCTGGAAACACCATATATTTT. Protein sequence: CASSEGRSGNTIYF.

The rearrangement links TRBV2 to TRBJ1-1; 9 positions agree with TRBD1. V gave up 7 bases and J gave up 1 base; unmatched junction bases: 7. The CDR3 totals 15 residues. The V gene's germline CDR1 is SNHLY and CDR2 FYNNEI. The CDR3 coding sequence is TGTGCCAGCAACGGACAGGGGAAACGGAACACTGAAGCTTTCTTT. Amino acid sequence: CASNGQGKRNTEAFF.

The V gene is TRBV27, the J gene TRBJ2-1; D is ambiguous. CDR1 is MNHEY, CDR2 SMNVEV, per germline (reference sequence). The CDR3 loop spans 14 amino acids. V was trimmed by 5 bases and J by 9 bases, leaving 17 bases between them. The CDR3 sequence: CASSRRPPLGEQFF. The CDR3 DNA reads as TGTGCCAGCAGTAGAAGACCCCCGTTAGGTGAGCAGTTCTTC.

This clone was seen just once. J is TRBJ2-7 and V is TRBV5-1, with D perhaps TRBD2 (6 bases). The V end lost 3 bases, the J end lost 0 bases, and 13 bases lay between the germline ends. Germline V lookup: CDR1 SGHRS, CDR2 YFSETQ. The CDR3 is made up of 15 amino acids. CDR3 nucleotide sequence: TGCGCCAGCAGCTCGGACCGCGGGGACTCCTACGAGCAGTACTTC. Residues: CASSSDRGDSYEQYF.

The rearrangement joins TRBV6-5 to TRBJ1-1; D remains ambiguous. Germline V lookup: CDR1 MNHEY, CDR2 SVGAGI. The V and J ends lost 5 bases and 4 bases respectively, with 8 bases between them. The CDR3 is 12 amino acids. Written as DNA, the CDR3 is TGTGCCAGCAGTAAGTCCGGCACTGAAGCTTTCTTT. Protein sequence: CASSKSGTEAFF.

V gene TRBV27 combines with J gene TRBJ2-3; TRBD1 aligns across 8 bases. CDR3 size: 18 residues. Trimming removed 3 bases from V and 7 bases from J; junction bases left unmatched: 18. CDR1 and CDR2 (germline): MNHEY, SMNVEV (reference sequence). The CDR3 region is CASSFKLTDRVGTNTQYF. The CDR3 coding sequence is TGTGCCAGCAGTTTCAAACTTACGGACAGGGTGGGTACGAATACGCAGTATTTT.

The CDR3 sequence: CASSDRGSPLHF. As DNA, the CDR3 is TGTGCCAGCTCCGACCGGGGTTCACCCCTCCACTTT. The chain links TRBV7-3 to TRBJ1-6; D uncertain. From germline, CDR1 is SGHTA and CDR2 FQGTGA. Trimming cost V 8 bases and J 9 bases, with 11 bases left between them. There are 12 residues in the CDR3.

This clone was seen just once. The chain couples TRBV9 to TRBJ2-7; the match to TRBD2 covers 7 bases. This CDR3 has 16 residues. J was trimmed by 1 base and V by 4 bases; bases with no gene match: 11. Germline CDR1 and CDR2: SGDLS and YYNGEE. For the CDR3, the DNA is TGTGCCAGCAGCCCCGGGGGAGGGGCCATTTCCTACGAGCAGTACTTC. Residues: CASSPGGGAISYEQYF.

This chain connects TRBV27 to TRBJ1-2, with 11 bases matching TRBD1. Germline trimming cut 6 bases from V and 7 bases from J; bases unmatched to any gene: 10. CDR1 and CDR2 (germline): MNHEY, SMNVEV (reference sequence). This CDR3 region has 15 residues. In DNA form, the CDR3 reads TGTGCCAGCAGGCCGGGACAGGGGGACAGAAGTGGCTACACCTTC. Amino acids: CASRPGQGDRSGYTF.